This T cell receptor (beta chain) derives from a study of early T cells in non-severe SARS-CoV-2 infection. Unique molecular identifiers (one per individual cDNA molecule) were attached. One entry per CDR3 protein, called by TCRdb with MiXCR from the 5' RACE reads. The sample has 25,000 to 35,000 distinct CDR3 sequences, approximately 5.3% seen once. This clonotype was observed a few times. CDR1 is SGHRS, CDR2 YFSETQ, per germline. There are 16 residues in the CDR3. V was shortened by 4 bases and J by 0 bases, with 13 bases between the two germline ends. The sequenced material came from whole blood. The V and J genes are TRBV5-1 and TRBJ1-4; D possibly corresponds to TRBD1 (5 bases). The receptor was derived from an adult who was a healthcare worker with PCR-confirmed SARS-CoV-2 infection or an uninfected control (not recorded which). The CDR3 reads CASSQGRMTTNEKLFF. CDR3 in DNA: TGCGCCAGCAGCCAGGGTAGAATGACAACTAATGAAAAACTGTTTTTT.